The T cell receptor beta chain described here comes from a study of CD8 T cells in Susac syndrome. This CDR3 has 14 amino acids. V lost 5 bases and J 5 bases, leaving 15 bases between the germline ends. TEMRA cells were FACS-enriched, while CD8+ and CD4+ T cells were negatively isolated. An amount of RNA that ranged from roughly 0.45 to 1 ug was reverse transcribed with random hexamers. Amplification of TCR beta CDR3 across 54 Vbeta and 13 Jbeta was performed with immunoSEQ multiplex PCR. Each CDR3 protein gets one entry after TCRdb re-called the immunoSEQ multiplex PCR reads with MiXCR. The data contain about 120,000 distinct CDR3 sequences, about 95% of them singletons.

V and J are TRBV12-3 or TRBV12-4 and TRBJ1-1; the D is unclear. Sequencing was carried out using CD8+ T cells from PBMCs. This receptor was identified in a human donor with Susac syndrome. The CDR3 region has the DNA TGTGCCAGCAGTCTCCCGGGGTCGGGTACTGAAGCTTTCTTT. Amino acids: CASSLPGSGTEAFF.